This T cell receptor (beta chain) derives from a study of shared clonotypes between healthy human individuals. CDR3 length equals 14 residues. The germline CDR1 and CDR2 sequences are SNHLY and FYNNEI. V was trimmed by 5 bases and J by 4 bases, leaving 14 bases between them. Comment on this clone: Its target is unknown.

Running of the assay took place at deep level. Replicate PCRs run on sorted subsets employed roughly 190 ng DNA, approximately 30,000 T cell genomes. Method: immunoSEQ multiplex PCR; TCRdb's copy keeps in-frame clones and lacks some. The sample lists over 1.5 million clones; roughly 98% were seen once. Adult donors, all healthy and HIV-negative, had no recent acute infections or vaccinations. General study findings and limits: Relative to their counterparts shared across all four donors, non-shared clonotypes exhibited diminished generation probabilities.

Source material: naive CD4+ T cells sorted from blood. Subset denoted: CD45RA+ positively selected. The chain recombines TRBV2 with TRBJ1-1; D remains ambiguous. The receptor was isolated from a young man in good health. The CDR3 nucleotides read TGTGCCAGCAGTCTCCAGATACTACTCACTGAAGCTTTCTTT. It encodes CASSLQILLTEAFF.